A selection of T cell receptor beta chains follows, all from one sample in a study of shared clonotypes between healthy human individuals. The repertoire was sequenced with immunoSEQ multiplex PCR; TCRdb's copy has only in-frame clones and lacks some. The repertoire holds more than 550,000 clones, with 90% to 95% as singletons. The sequencing input was naive CD8+ T cells sorted from blood. The origin of the receptors is a man younger than 45 in good health. The CDR3 runs from the conserved cysteine through the conserved F or W. The D gene is left open where the match is weak. Size values are once, few and many counts, or a class for expanded clones, and some rows have none.

CDR3 DNA: TGTGCCAGCAGCCCCTCTCAGACAGATACGCAGTATTTT; CDR3 protein: CASSPSQTDTQYF; V gene: TRBV7-3; J gene: TRBJ2-3; D gene: -; clone size: -
CDR3 DNA: TGTGCCAGCAGTGGGGACACCGGGGAGCTGTTTTTT; CDR3 protein: CASSGDTGELFF; V gene: TRBV27; J gene: TRBJ2-2; D gene: -; clone size: -
CDR3 DNA: TGTGCCAGCAGCTTAGGAAAGAATGAGCAGTTCTTC; CDR3 protein: CASSLGKNEQFF; V gene: TRBV7-9; J gene: TRBJ2-1; D gene: -; clone size: once
CDR3 DNA: TGTGCCAGCAGCTTACGCGCGTCGACCTCCTACAATGAGCAGTTCTTC; CDR3 protein: CASSLRASTSYNEQFF; V gene: TRBV7-8; J gene: TRBJ2-1; D gene: -; clone size: -
CDR3 DNA: TGTGCCAGCAGCTTGAGTCCAGGCATACATTACACAGATACGCAGTATTTT; CDR3 protein: CASSLSPGIHYTDTQYF; V gene: TRBV5-4; J gene: TRBJ2-3; D gene: -; clone size: -
CDR3 DNA: TGTGCCAGCAGTTTGGCAGCAGCTGTGGAAGCTTTCTTT; CDR3 protein: CASSLAAAVEAFF; V gene: TRBV28; J gene: TRBJ1-1; D gene: -; clone size: once
CDR3 DNA: TGTGCCAGCAGCCCATACAGGGCGAACTACGAGCAGTACTTC; CDR3 protein: CASSPYRANYEQYF; V gene: TRBV6-6; J gene: TRBJ2-7; D gene: -; clone size: -
CDR3 DNA: TGTGCCAGCAGTTTGTCAACAGGGTCCTACGAGCAGTACTTC; CDR3 protein: CASSLSTGSYEQYF; V gene: TRBV27; J gene: TRBJ2-7; D gene: -; clone size: -
CDR3 DNA: TGTGCCAGCAGCTTAGCTCCTTGGGATGGCTACACCTTC; CDR3 protein: CASSLAPWDGYTF; V gene: TRBV11-2; J gene: TRBJ1-2; D gene: -; clone size: -
CDR3 DNA: TGCAGCGTTGAAGATCCCCAGGGATCCGGGGCTGGAAACACCATATATTTT; CDR3 protein: CSVEDPQGSGAGNTIYF; V gene: TRBV29-1; J gene: TRBJ1-3; D gene: -; clone size: -
CDR3 DNA: TGTGCCAGCAGTTTCGGTTCTGGGGCCAACGTCCTGACTTTC; CDR3 protein: CASSFGSGANVLTF; V gene: TRBV27; J gene: TRBJ2-6; D gene: -; clone size: -
CDR3 DNA: TGCAGCGCGACGGGACTAGCGGTCGCCTACGAGCAGTACTTC; CDR3 protein: CSATGLAVAYEQYF; V gene: TRBV29-1; J gene: TRBJ2-7; D gene: TRBD2; clone size: -
CDR3 DNA: TGTGCCTGGAGTATCGTCACTAGCGGGAGCCTGGCAGATACGCAGTATTTT; CDR3 protein: CAWSIVTSGSLADTQYF; V gene: TRBV30; J gene: TRBJ2-3; D gene: TRBD2; clone size: -
CDR3 DNA: TGTGCCAGCAGTCTCCCCGGGGAGGCGCCGGGGAACATTCAGTACTTC; CDR3 protein: CASSLPGEAPGNIQYF; V gene: TRBV7-9; J gene: TRBJ2-4; D gene: -; clone size: -
CDR3 DNA: TGTGCCACCAGCAGCAGGCGGGGGAACACTGAAGCTTTCTTT; CDR3 protein: CATSSRRGNTEAFF; V gene: TRBV15; J gene: TRBJ1-1; D gene: -; clone size: -
CDR3 DNA: TGTGCCAGCAGCAACGACGGAGCGGGAGCTTCCTACAATGAGCAGTTCTTC; CDR3 protein: CASSNDGAGASYNEQFF; V gene: TRBV9; J gene: TRBJ2-1; D gene: TRBD2; clone size: -
CDR3 DNA: TGTGCCATCAGTGATTGGAAAGGACTAGCGGGATACAATGAGCAGTTCTTC; CDR3 protein: CAISDWKGLAGYNEQFF; V gene: TRBV10-3; J gene: TRBJ2-1; D gene: TRBD2; clone size: -
CDR3 DNA: TGTGCCAGCTCACCAGGGGCTAGCGGGCTCTCCTACGAGCAGTACTTC; CDR3 protein: CASSPGASGLSYEQYF; V gene: TRBV18; J gene: TRBJ2-7; D gene: TRBD2; clone size: -
CDR3 DNA: TGTGCCAGCAGTGAAAGACTCCTGGGGACCCAGTACTTC; CDR3 protein: CASSERLLGTQYF; V gene: TRBV6-1; J gene: TRBJ2-5; D gene: -; clone size: -
CDR3 DNA: TGTGCCAGCAGTGTTACAGGACTAGCGGAGATTCAAGAGACCCAGTACTTC; CDR3 protein: CASSVTGLAEIQETQYF; V gene: TRBV28; J gene: TRBJ2-5; D gene: TRBD2; clone size: -
CDR3 DNA: TGTGCCAGCACCTCCCGGACTAGCGGGAGAGGATGGAATGAGCAGTTCTTC; CDR3 protein: CASTSRTSGRGWNEQFF; V gene: TRBV27; J gene: TRBJ2-1; D gene: TRBD2; clone size: -
CDR3 DNA: TGTGCCAGCAGCGCACGATTCCGTGAAAAACTGTTTTTT; CDR3 protein: CASSARFREKLFF; V gene: TRBV7-9; J gene: TRBJ1-4; D gene: -; clone size: -
CDR3 DNA: TGCAGCGTTGAAGAGGGGATCGCCTATGGCTACACCTTC; CDR3 protein: CSVEEGIAYGYTF; V gene: TRBV29-1; J gene: TRBJ1-2; D gene: -; clone size: -
CDR3 DNA: TGTGCCAGCAGCCCCTTACTCTCCTACGAGCAGTACTTC; CDR3 protein: CASSPLLSYEQYF; V gene: TRBV27; J gene: TRBJ2-7; D gene: -; clone size: -
CDR3 DNA: TGCGCCAGCAGCGTAAGTGATCTAGCGGAGGCATACAATGAGCAGTTCTTC; CDR3 protein: CASSVSDLAEAYNEQFF; V gene: TRBV5-1; J gene: TRBJ2-1; D gene: TRBD2; clone size: -
CDR3 DNA: TGTGCCAGCAGTCTAACAGGGACCGAGCAGTACTTC; CDR3 protein: CASSLTGTEQYF; V gene: TRBV6-5; J gene: TRBJ2-7; D gene: -; clone size: once
CDR3 DNA: TGTGCCAGCAGTTTAGGTAGCGGGGCATACAATGAGCAGTTCTTC; CDR3 protein: CASSLGSGAYNEQFF; V gene: TRBV27; J gene: TRBJ2-1; D gene: TRBD2; clone size: -
CDR3 DNA: TGCGCCAGCACCCCTCTTCCCCATCGGATGAACACTGAAGCTTTCTTT; CDR3 protein: CASTPLPHRMNTEAFF; V gene: TRBV4-1; J gene: TRBJ1-1; D gene: -; clone size: -
CDR3 DNA: TGTGCCAGCAGCCAGGGTGGACCCGAGCAGTACTTC; CDR3 protein: CASSQGGPEQYF; V gene: TRBV7-9; J gene: TRBJ2-7; D gene: -; clone size: few
CDR3 DNA: TGTGCCAGCAGCGTAGACCGGACAGCTAGCACAGATACGCAGTATTTT; CDR3 protein: CASSVDRTASTDTQYF; V gene: TRBV9; J gene: TRBJ2-3; D gene: -; clone size: -
CDR3 DNA: TGTGCCAGTAGTATTATGGGAGGGGACAATGAGCAGTTCTTC; CDR3 protein: CASSIMGGDNEQFF; V gene: TRBV19; J gene: TRBJ2-1; D gene: TRBD2; clone size: -
CDR3 DNA: TGTGCCAGCAGTTCTCCCTCGGGGTGGAAACAGCAGTACTTC; CDR3 protein: CASSSPSGWKQQYF; V gene: TRBV28; J gene: TRBJ2-7; D gene: -; clone size: once